This T cell receptor beta chain appears in the sequencing data of a study of blood T cell repertoires in COVID-19. Study-level background: Whether acute or convalescent, the COVID-19 samples came from the United States, Italy and Spain. Sample material is recorded as cDNA or gDNA derived from T cells, B-cell-depleted T cells, or PBMCs.

Original analysis: Amplification from reference gene primers served as the basis for estimated nucleated cell counts. Assay: immunoSEQ multiplex PCR; the TCRdb copy retains only in-frame clones and omits some. V and J calls and clone size are as listed in that table; D and trimming were resolved from the DNA. The table lists nearly 200,000 clones, 88% of them singletons. The source material was peripheral blood. The receptor was isolated from a woman aged 40 to 55 who had recovered from COVID-19.

The CDR3 protein is CASSVGGGASSYEQYF. DNA of the CDR3: TGTGCCAGCAGCGTAGGGGGAGGGGCGAGCTCCTACGAGCAGTACTTC. This chain joins TRBV9 and TRBJ2-7; 7 bases align to TRBD2. The CDR3 contains 16 residues. V lost 0 bases, J lost 0 bases, and 6 bases stayed unmatched. Germline V CDR1 and CDR2: SGDLS, YYNGEE. The variable domain in full, with the rest retrieved from reference TRBV9 and TRBJ2-7, is DSGVTQTPKHLITATGQRVTLRCSPRSGDLSVYWYQQSLDQGLQFLIQYYNGEERAKGNILERFSAQQFPDLHSELNLSSLELGDSALYFCASSVGGGASSYEQYFGPGTRLTVT.